The 19 T cell receptor beta chains listed next were all sequenced from one sample in a study of healthy donors' naive CD4 and CD8 T cells. Starting from around 500 ng of total RNA, TCR libraries were made with linear amplification. One entry per CDR3 protein, called by TCRdb with MiXCR from the reads. The data show some 190,000 distinct CDR3 sequences, around three quarters seen once. Sequenced input: naive CD4+ and CD8+ T cells sorted from blood, pooled from several donors. These receptor sequences come from a pool of human donors in good health; the sample pools cells from several healthy donors.

This chain connects TRBV7-8 to TRBJ1-1, with a possible D match to TRBD1 (5 bases). This CDR3 contains 13 residues. Trimming shortened V by 6 bases and J by 4 bases, and 12 bases separated the two germline ends. Germline V CDR1 and CDR2: SGHVS, FQNEAQ. This CDR3 is CASSPHQGTEAFF. The CDR3 nucleotides are TGTGCCAGCAGTCCCCACCAGGGCACTGAAGCTTTCTTT. Looking up the rest from reference TRBV7-8 and TRBJ1-1 gives the full variable domain: GAGVSQSPRYKVAKRGQDVALRCDPISGHVSLFWYQQALGQGPEFLTYFQNEAQLDKSGLPSDRFFAERPEGSVSTLKIQRTQQEDSAVYLCASSPHQGTEAFFGQGTRLTVV.

The chain couples TRBV25-1 to TRBJ1-1, with a possible D match to TRBD1 (5 bases). The CDR3 has 13 amino acids. V dropped 9 bases and J dropped 6 bases, with 17 bases sitting between them. The germline CDR1 and CDR2 sequences are MGHDK and SYGVNS. For the CDR3, the DNA is TGTGCCAGTTGGCCGGGGGGATTGGCTGAAGCTTTCTTT. Encoded protein: CASWPGGLAEAFF.

This clonotype was counted only a few times. The chain has TRBV20-1 and TRBJ1-6; 7 nucleotides match TRBD1. J gave up 3 bases and V 6 bases, and 8 bases lay outside the gene matches. CDR3 length: 15 residues. The germline CDR1 and CDR2 sequences are DFQATT and SNEGSKA (reference sequence). This CDR3 is CSATTGEVYNSPLHF. CDR3 DNA: TGCAGTGCCACTACAGGGGAAGTCTATAATTCACCCCTCCACTTT.

With respect to this clonotype: The junction departs from germline at one end; a sequencing error may be responsible. This chain connects TRBV30 to TRBJ2-7; perhaps TRBD2 as D (6 bases). This CDR3 region has 13 residues. The germline CDR1 and CDR2 sequences are GTSNPN and SVGIG (reference sequence). Here the CDR3 DNA reads TGTGTCTGGAGTGCCTGGCAGGAGGGCGAGCAGTACTTC. It specifies CVWSAWQEGEQYF. Using reference TRBV30 and TRBJ2-7 for the parts outside the CDR3, the full variable domain is SQTIHQWPATLVQPVGSPLSLECTVEGTSNPNLYWYRQAAGRGLQLLFYSVGIGQISSEVPQNLSASRPQDRQFILSSKKLLLSDSGFYLCVWSAWQEGEQYFGPGTRLTVT.

The J gene is TRBJ2-5, the V gene TRBV12-3 or TRBV12-4; D is ambiguous. V was cut by 4 bases and J by 2 bases, with 17 bases left in between. This CDR3 region has 16 residues. DNA of the CDR3: TGTGCCAGCAGTTCGACCCGAAAAAGCACTCAAGAGACCCAGTACTTC. It translates to CASSSTRKSTQETQYF.

The CDR3 reads CASSPGGSTDTQYF. The CDR3 coding sequence is TGTGCCAGCAGCCCAGGAGGGAGCACAGATACGCAGTATTTT. The chain combines TRBV13 with TRBJ2-3; a weak D match, TRBD2 (6 bases). Trimming pared 5 bases from V and 0 bases from J, leaving 9 bases between. The CDR3 has 14 amino acids. Germline V CDR1 and CDR2: PRHDT, FYEKMQ (reference sequence).

The CDR3 DNA reads as TGTGCCAGCAGGGGCGGGGGGAGCATCTCCTACGAGCAGTACTTC. Translation: CASRGGGSISYEQYF. The chain uses TRBV12-3 or TRBV12-4 and TRBJ2-7; 8 bases line up with TRBD2. The CDR3 contains 15 residues. Unmatched junction bases numbered 7, after V lost 6 bases and J lost 0 bases.

This clonotype was recorded a few times. V gene TRBV27 combines with J gene TRBJ2-7, with 7 bases aligning to TRBD1. CDR1 is MNHEY and CDR2 is SMNVEV in the germline V gene (reference sequence). The V gene end was trimmed by 8 bases and the J gene end by 2 bases; junction bases not matched to a gene: 0. This CDR3 is built from 11 residues. CDR3 sequence (DNA): TGTGCCAGCGGACAGGCCTACGAGCAGTACTTC. It translates to CASGQAYEQYF.

The J gene is TRBJ1-2, the V gene TRBV6-5, with a weak D call TRBD1 (5 bases). This CDR3 spans 15 amino acids. V was shortened by 0 bases and J by 0 bases, with 8 bases between the two germline ends. Per the germline V gene, CDR1 is MNHEY and CDR2 is SVGAGI. This chain's CDR3 is CASSYSMTANYGYTF. CDR3 in DNA: TGTGCCAGCAGTTACTCGATGACAGCTAACTATGGCTACACCTTC.

This clonotype was observed a handful of times. This rearrangement joins TRBV6-5 to TRBJ2-5; 8 bases are shared with TRBD2. The length of the CDR3 is 14 residues. J gave up 4 bases and V 2 bases, and 3 bases lay outside the gene matches. Germline loops: CDR1 MNHEY, CDR2 SVGAGI. Written as DNA, the CDR3 is TGTGCCAGCAGTTACGGGACTAGTATAGAGACCCAGTACTTC. Encoded protein: CASSYGTSIETQYF.

This clonotype was found a few times. This chain joins TRBV19 and TRBJ2-1, with 11 bases lining up with TRBD2. V shed 5 bases and J 5 bases; nucleotides not matched to a gene: 5. The CDR3 is 15 amino acids. CDR1 is LNHDA and CDR2 is SQIVND in the germline V gene (reference sequence). The CDR3: CASSLTSGTHNEQFF. CDR3 DNA sequence: TGTGCCAGTAGTTTGACTAGCGGGACCCACAATGAGCAGTTCTTC.

The V call is TRBV29-1, the J call TRBJ2-7; 9 nucleotides align to TRBD2. V was pared by 5 bases and J by 7 bases, with 6 bases of the junction left unmatched. The CDR3 sequence is 12 residues long. The V gene's germline CDR1 is SQVTM and CDR2 ANQGSEA. The CDR3 loop reads CSVLGLAGEQYF. The CDR3 nucleotides are TGCAGCGTTCTTGGGCTAGCGGGAGAGCAGTACTTC.

The gene calls are TRBV4-2 and TRBJ2-1; 10 bases agree with TRBD2. This CDR3 comprises 15 residues. In germline, CDR1 is LGHNA, CDR2 YNFKEQ. V lost 1 base and J lost 6; bases outside the gene matches: 3. The CDR3 region is CASSQGTSGSNEQFF. DNA of the CDR3: TGTGCCAGCAGCCAAGGGACTAGCGGTTCCAATGAGCAGTTCTTC.

This clonotype was counted only a few times. This sequence joins TRBV29-1 and TRBJ2-7; tentatively, D is TRBD1 or TRBD2 (5 bases each). Germline loops: CDR1 SQVTM, CDR2 ANQGSEA. V was cut by 5 bases and J by 4 bases, with 18 bases left in between. The CDR3 runs to 14 residues. CDR3 DNA sequence: TGCAGCGTTCGGGACGTAGGGCTAATGTACGAGCAGTACTTC. It encodes CSVRDVGLMYEQYF.

This clonotype was counted only a few times. This sequence joins TRBV13 and TRBJ2-5; D is unresolved. Trimming removed 1 base from V and 2 bases from J, with 5 bases in between. This CDR3 comprises 13 residues. Germline V gene data show CDR1 as PRHDT and CDR2 as FYEKMQ (reference sequence). The CDR3 loop is CASSLESQETQYF. CDR3 nucleotide sequence: TGTGCCAGCAGCTTAGAATCACAAGAGACCCAGTACTTC.

The chain has TRBV4-1 and TRBJ1-3; D not resolved. Trimming removed 1 base at V and 0 bases at J, with 13 bases between. From germline, CDR1 is MGHRA and CDR2 YSYEKL. The CDR3 has 17 residues. The CDR3 protein is CASSQAPYKSSGNTIYF. Here the CDR3 DNA reads TGCGCCAGCAGCCAAGCCCCTTACAAGAGCTCTGGAAACACCATATATTTT.

The chain joins TRBV29-1 to TRBJ2-1, with 9 bases fitting TRBD2. The CDR3 has 14 residues. V was pared by 7 bases and J by 1 base, with 5 bases of the junction left unmatched. Germline V gives CDR1 SQVTM, CDR2 ANQGSEA. CDR3 in DNA: TGCAGCGCTCTTAGCGGGGGTTCCTACAATGAGCAGTTCTTC. Translating it yields CSALSGGSYNEQFF.

The chain employs TRBV4-3 and TRBJ2-1; D perhaps matches TRBD2 (6 bases). V was trimmed by 0 bases and J by 6 bases, leaving 9 bases between them. Germline-derived CDR1 and CDR2 are LGHNA and YSLEER. The CDR3 runs to 14 residues. CDR3 protein: CASSQEGRPNEQFF. Written as DNA, the CDR3 is TGCGCCAGCAGCCAAGAGGGGAGGCCCAATGAGCAGTTCTTC.

This clonotype was counted a few times. This chain links TRBV29-1 with TRBJ2-4; 7 bases line up with TRBD2. Trimming took 4 bases from V and 11 from J; bases not matched to a gene: 5. Germline CDR1 and CDR2: SQVTM and ANQGSEA. This CDR3 spans 11 amino acids. The CDR3, as DNA: TGCAGCGTTGGTGGCGGGAGTGTTCAGTACTTC. Translating gives CSVGGGSVQYF.